The entry that follows covers one TCR beta chain sequence. No antigen is known for it. The record has no base qualities; no much larger clone is one base away. The data were taken from a study of lymphopenia after photon versus proton radiotherapy (dated by TCRdb to the late 2010s). About the study as a whole: In patients with gastrointestinal tumors who developed high-grade lymphopenia, the study compared the immunological effects of photon radiation therapy with those of proton radiation therapy. The approximately 20 patients in the cohort had gastrointestinal tumors, were treated with either photon or proton therapy, and subsequently developed lymphopenia. The study was designed to characterize how the impact on the immune system differs between the two radiation modalities.

CDR1 and CDR2 were assigned from the germline V gene as SGHRS and YFSETQ. Inclusive of the bounding cysteine and phenylalanine, the CDR3 is 14 residues long. Only the CDR3 part of the read is kept: 42 bases, read in frame from the first base. Here V drops 4 bases and J drops 2 bases, and the junction holds 6 bases not matched to any gene. Study-level results and caveats: Proton-treated patients stayed relatively stable during treatment, while photon-treated patients lost naive T cells and TCR diversity and gained effector/memory populations. After the lymphocyte count nadir, photon-treated repertoires showed oligoclonal expansion, especially of CD8+ Temra cells, which drove the drop in diversity. Across the cohort, among patients who died, a greater drop in TCR diversity after the nadir was inversely correlated with overall survival time. The authors looked at the survival association only in patients who died, and they framed better survival with proton therapy as a possibility rather than a demonstrated result.

To prepare the library, the immunoSEQ multiplex PCR assay was applied. T cell repertoires were profiled by deep sequencing of rearranged TCR beta loci, alongside multiparametric flow cytometry. TCRdb took this table from immuneACCESS and kept in-frame rearrangements with V and J called. Such tables lack part of the clones; where checked against another copy, unresolved V genes explain under half of the gap, and the rest is unexplained. The sample table shows around 33,000 clones, and 80% to 90% are seen once. The leading ten clones occupy 6.6% of the sample. This TCR was sampled from an older woman with pancreatic cancer. Some clones in this sample may be carry-over from other donors' samples. The sequencing used peripheral blood, collected from a patient treated with proton-based radiotherapy. The chain couples TRBV5-1 to TRBJ2-7; 7 nucleotides in the junction match TRBD1. The nucleotide sequence is TGCGCCAGCAGCCCCGGACAGGACCCCTACGAGCAGTACTTC. Translated, it reads CASSPGQDPYEQYF.